The source of this T cell receptor beta chain is a study of follicular helper T cells after annual influenza vaccination (dated by TCRdb to about 2017). Background for the entire study: After each seasonal influenza vaccination, blood was collected on days 0, 7 and 28. Samples from 2013-2014 were cryopreserved, whereas samples from about 2015 were processed immediately after collection. To study recall of cTfh clones, some subjects were followed through successive annual vaccinations in the 2013-2014, 2014-2015 and 2015-2016 seasons. One week after vaccination, a second recruited cohort of 12 to 13 subjects (Table S1) displayed a similar ICOS+CD38+ cTfh response. Multi-year samples were available from six subjects, with four subjects covering two vaccination seasons and two subjects covering three seasons. What the authors observed across the whole study: Undersampling of the much larger non-cTfh compartments could not be excluded when assessing influenza clone enrichment. Day 7 ICOS+CD38+ clones were most often found later in ICOS-CD38- cTfh, suggesting that subset may serve as a memory reservoir. Productive TCRB sequences were recovered from only roughly 8.5-23% of analyzed cells, so rare clonotypes could not be sampled. ICOS+CD38+ cTfh clonality correlated with the frequency of that population, and its change correlated with the change in circulating plasmablast frequency. Successive annual vaccinations recalled a recurrent oligoclonal ICOS+CD38+ cTfh response that contained tetramer and AIM influenza-specific clonotypes.

This clone was counted only a few times. What this receptor recognizes is not known. Per-base qualities were not stored, and no clone one base away is much larger. Library preparation employed the immunoSEQ multiplex PCR assay. Adaptive Biotechnologies handled the TCRB amplification, library preparation, sequencing and preliminary bioinformatics at Survey level resolution. As for how the authors treated the data: In R, clonality was calculated as 1 minus the normalized Shannon entropy, and the Gini index was computed using the R package ineq. To get the overlap score, the summed counts of shared sequences were divided by the total counts of all sequences in both of the compared samples. Shared-clonotype significance used Fisher's exact test assuming a theoretical repertoire of 10^7 TCRB sequences. TCRdb obtained this table from immuneACCESS and retained in-frame rearrangements with V and J assigned. These tables miss some clones; where compared with another copy, unresolved V genes account for less than half of the shortfall, and the remainder is unexplained. V and J calls and clone size are copied from that table; D and trimming were computed from the DNA. Recorded for this sample are about 10,000 clones; roughly 85% of them occurred a single time. The top ten clones comprise about 0.4% of the sample.

In the paper's terms, the time point label means: 2015-2016 season, 7 days after influenza vaccination. TCRB sequencing was used to follow sorted CD4 subsets from the blood of adults before and after they were given the seasonal inactivated influenza vaccine (Fluvarix). To be eligible, subjects had to live in the community and must not have received influenza vaccine in the previous 6 months. Reasons for exclusion included contraindications to influenza vaccine, substance abuse, HIV/AIDS, active malignancy, immunomodulatory medication, and active illness such as respiratory infection. Per time point, between 40 and 100 mL of blood was sampled. PBMC were isolated using Ficoll-Paque PLUS or SepMate separation. CXCR5- memory CD4 T cells were sorted as a comparison non-Tfh subset. Before DNA was extracted, the cell subsets were sorted from PBMC using a BD FACS Aria. A distance of 7 bases separates the germline ends of V and J, which lose 3 bases and 4 bases respectively. CDR3 length: 13 amino acids, cysteine to phenylalanine. Kept here is only the CDR3 DNA, which spans 39 bases and is read in frame from base 1. Looking up the germline V gene (reference sequence) yields CDR1 SGHNT and CDR2 YYREEE.

The receptor's source is an adult who received the influenza vaccine. The chain uses TRBV5-4 and TRBJ2-2, with no D gene named confidently. The sample consisted of CXCR5- memory CD4+ T cells sorted from blood, taken 7 days after influenza vaccination. The sample's cell subset or site label, decoded: CXCR5- memory CD4 T cells. Here the CDR3 is given as CASSSYGTGELFF. The sequenced DNA is TGTGCCAGCAGCTCCTACGGCACCGGGGAGCTGTTTTTT.